The sequence of this T cell receptor (beta chain) was determined in a study of CD8 T cells in Susac syndrome. TCR beta sequencing was performed on blood CD8+ and CD4+ T cells. The multiple sclerosis control group consisted of treatment-naive patients whose relapsing-remitting disease, which was either stable or active, fulfilled revised McDonald criteria. TEMRA cells were FACS-enriched, while CD8+ and CD4+ T cells were negatively isolated. RNA totalling about 0.45 to 1 ug underwent reverse transcription with random hexamers. TCRdb fed the immunoSEQ multiplex PCR reads into MiXCR, producing one record per CDR3 protein. The repertoire has about 200,000 distinct CDR3 sequences, 92% of them found once; the top ten carry around 0.15%. V lost 4 bases to trimming and J lost 0 bases; unmatched junction nucleotides: 15. The CDR3 extends over 20 amino acids. Germline CDR1 reads SGDLS; CDR2 reads YYNGEE.

The specimen sequenced was CD8+ T cells from PBMCs. The TCR was taken from a human donor with multiple sclerosis. This chain uses TRBV9 with TRBJ1-6; 8 bases are shared with TRBD1. The CDR3 is CASSNPRGQARSSYNSPLHF. As DNA, the CDR3 is TGTGCCAGCAGCAATCCCCGGGGACAGGCAAGGAGCTCCTATAATTCACCCCTCCACTTT.